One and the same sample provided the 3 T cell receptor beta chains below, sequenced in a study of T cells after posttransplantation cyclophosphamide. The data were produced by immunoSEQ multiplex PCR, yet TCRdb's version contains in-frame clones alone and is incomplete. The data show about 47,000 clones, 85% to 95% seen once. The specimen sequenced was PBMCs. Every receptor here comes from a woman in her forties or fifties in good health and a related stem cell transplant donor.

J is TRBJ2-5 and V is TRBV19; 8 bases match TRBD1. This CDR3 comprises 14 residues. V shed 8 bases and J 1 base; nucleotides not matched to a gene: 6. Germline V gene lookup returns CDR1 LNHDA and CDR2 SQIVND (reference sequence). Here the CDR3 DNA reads TGTGCCAGTGGAACTCAGGGGGCCCAAGAGACCCAGTACTTC. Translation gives CASGTQGAQETQYF.

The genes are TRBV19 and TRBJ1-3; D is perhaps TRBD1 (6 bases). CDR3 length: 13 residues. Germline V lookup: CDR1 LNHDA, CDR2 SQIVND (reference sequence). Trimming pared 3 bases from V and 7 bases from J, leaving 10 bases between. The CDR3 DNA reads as TGTGCCAGTAGTATGCACAGGGACAACACCATATATTTT. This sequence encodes CASSMHRDNTIYF.

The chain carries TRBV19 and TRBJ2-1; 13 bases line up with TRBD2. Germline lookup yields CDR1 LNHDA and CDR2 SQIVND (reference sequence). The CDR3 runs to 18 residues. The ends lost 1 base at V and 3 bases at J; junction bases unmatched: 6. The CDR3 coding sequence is TGTGCCAGTAGTATAGTTGGACTAGCGGGAGACAACTACAATGAGCAGTTCTTC. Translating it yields CASSIVGLAGDNYNEQFF.